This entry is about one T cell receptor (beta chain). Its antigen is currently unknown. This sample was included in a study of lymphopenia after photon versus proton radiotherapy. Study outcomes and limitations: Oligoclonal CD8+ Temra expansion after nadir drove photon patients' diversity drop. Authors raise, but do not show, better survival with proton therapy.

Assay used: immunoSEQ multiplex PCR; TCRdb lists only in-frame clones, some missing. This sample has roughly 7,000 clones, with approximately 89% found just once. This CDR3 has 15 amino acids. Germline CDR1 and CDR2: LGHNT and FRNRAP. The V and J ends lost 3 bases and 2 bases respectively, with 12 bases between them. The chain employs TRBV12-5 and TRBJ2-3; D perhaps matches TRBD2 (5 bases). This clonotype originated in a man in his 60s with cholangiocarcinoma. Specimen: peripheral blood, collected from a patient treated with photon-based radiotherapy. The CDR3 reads CASGFFSGFTDTQYF. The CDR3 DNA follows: TGTGCTAGTGGTTTCTTCTCGGGGTTCACAGATACGCAGTATTTT. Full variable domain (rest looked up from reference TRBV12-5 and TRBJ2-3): DARVTQTPRHKVTEMGQEVTMRCQPILGHNTVFWYRQTMMQGLELLAYFRNRAPLDDSGMPKDRFSAEMPDATLATLKIQPSEPRDSAVYFCASGFFSGFTDTQYFGPGTRLTVL.